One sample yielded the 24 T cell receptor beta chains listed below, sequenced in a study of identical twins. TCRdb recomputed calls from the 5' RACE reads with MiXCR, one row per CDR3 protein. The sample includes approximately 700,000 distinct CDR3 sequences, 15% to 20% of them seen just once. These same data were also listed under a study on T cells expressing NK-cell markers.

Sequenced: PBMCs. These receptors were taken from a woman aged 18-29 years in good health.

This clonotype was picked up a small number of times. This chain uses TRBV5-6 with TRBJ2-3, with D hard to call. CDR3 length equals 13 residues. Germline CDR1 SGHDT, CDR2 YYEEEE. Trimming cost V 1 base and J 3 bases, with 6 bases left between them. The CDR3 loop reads CASSLLWTDTQYF. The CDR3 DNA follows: TGTGCCAGCAGCTTGCTGTGGACAGATACGCAGTATTTT.

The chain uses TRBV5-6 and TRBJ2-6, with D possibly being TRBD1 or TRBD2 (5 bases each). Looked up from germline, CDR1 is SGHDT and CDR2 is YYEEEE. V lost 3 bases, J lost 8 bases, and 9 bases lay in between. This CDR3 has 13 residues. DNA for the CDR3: TGTGCCAGCAGCTCCGGGACGTCCAACGTCCTGACTTTC. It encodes CASSSGTSNVLTF.

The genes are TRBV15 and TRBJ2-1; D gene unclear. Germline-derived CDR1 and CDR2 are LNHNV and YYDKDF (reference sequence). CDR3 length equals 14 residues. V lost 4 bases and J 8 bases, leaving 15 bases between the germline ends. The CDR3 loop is CATSITTLAHEQFF. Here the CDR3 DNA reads TGTGCCACCAGCATTACTACCCTTGCCCATGAGCAGTTCTTC.

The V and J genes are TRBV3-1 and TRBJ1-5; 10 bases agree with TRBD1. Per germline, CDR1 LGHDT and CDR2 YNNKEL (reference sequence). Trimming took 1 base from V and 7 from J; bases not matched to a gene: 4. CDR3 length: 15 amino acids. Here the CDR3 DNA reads TGTGCCAGCAGCCAAGGCGGACAGGGGGGCCAGCCCCAGCATTTT. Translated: CASSQGGQGGQPQHF.

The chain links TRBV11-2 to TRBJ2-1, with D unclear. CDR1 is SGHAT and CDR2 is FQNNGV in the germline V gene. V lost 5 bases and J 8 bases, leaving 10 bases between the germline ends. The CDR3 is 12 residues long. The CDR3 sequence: CASSDGWDEQFF. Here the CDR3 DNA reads TGTGCCAGCAGCGACGGATGGGATGAGCAGTTCTTC. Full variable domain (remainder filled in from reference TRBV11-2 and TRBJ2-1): EAGVAQSPRYKIIEKRQSVAFWCNPISGHATLYWYQQILGQGPKLLIQFQNNGVVDDSQLPKDRFSAERLKGVDSTLKIQPAKLEDSAVYLCASSDGWDEQFFGPGTRLTVL.

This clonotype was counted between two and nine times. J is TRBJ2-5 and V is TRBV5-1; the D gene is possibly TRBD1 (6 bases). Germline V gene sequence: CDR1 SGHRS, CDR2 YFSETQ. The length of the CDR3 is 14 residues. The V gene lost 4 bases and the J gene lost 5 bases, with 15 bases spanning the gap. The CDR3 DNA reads TGCGCCAGCAGCATGGCGGACAGTCGGGAGACCCAGTACTTC. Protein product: CASSMADSRETQYF.

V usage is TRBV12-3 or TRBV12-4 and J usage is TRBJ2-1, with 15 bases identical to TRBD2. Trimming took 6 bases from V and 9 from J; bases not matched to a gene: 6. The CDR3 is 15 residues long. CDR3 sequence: CASRPGLAGGSEQFF. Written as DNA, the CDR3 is TGTGCCAGCAGACCGGGACTAGCGGGGGGAAGTGAGCAGTTCTTC.

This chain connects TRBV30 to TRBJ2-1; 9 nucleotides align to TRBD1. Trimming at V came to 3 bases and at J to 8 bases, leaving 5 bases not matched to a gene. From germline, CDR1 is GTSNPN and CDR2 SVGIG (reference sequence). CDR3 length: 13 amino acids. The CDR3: CAWSRTGVDEQFF. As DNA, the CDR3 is TGTGCCTGGAGCCGGACAGGGGTCGATGAGCAGTTCTTC.

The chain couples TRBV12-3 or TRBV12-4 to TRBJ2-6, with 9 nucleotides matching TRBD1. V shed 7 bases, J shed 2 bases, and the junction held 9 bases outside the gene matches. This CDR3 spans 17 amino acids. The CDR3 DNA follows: TGTGCCAGCACCCCGGGACAGGGATCAGCTGGGGCCAACGTCCTGACTTTC. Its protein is CASTPGQGSAGANVLTF.

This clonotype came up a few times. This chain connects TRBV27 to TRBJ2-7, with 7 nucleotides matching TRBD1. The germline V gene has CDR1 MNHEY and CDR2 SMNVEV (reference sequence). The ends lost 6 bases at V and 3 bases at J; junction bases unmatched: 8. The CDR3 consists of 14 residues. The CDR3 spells CASRGPGTVYEQYF. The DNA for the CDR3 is TGTGCCAGCAGGGGGCCTGGGACAGTCTACGAGCAGTACTTC.

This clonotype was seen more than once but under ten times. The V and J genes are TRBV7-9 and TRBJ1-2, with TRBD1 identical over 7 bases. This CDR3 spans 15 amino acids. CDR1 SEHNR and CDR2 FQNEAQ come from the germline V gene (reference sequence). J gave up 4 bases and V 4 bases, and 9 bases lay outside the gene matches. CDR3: CASSSNRGGSYGYTF. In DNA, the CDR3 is TGTGCCAGCAGCTCCAACAGGGGAGGAAGCTATGGCTACACCTTC.

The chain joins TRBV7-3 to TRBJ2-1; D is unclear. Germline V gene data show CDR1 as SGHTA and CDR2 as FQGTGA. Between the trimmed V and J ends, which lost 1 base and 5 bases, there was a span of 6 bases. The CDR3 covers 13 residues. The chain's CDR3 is CASSLNRNNEQFF. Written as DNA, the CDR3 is TGTGCCAGCAGCTTAAACCGAAACAATGAGCAGTTCTTC.

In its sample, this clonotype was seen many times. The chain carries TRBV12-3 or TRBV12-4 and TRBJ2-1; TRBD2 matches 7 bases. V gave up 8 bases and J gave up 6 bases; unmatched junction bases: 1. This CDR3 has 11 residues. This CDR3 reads CASGRANEQFF. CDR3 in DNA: TGTGCCAGCGGGAGGGCCAATGAGCAGTTCTTC.

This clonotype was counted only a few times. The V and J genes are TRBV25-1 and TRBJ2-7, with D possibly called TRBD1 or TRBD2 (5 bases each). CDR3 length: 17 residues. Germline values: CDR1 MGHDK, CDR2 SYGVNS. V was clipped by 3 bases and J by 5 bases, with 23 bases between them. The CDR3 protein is CASSDQSPRGALDEQYF. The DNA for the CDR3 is TGTGCCAGCAGTGATCAGAGCCCACGAGGGGCGTTGGACGAGCAGTACTTC.

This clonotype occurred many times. The CDR3 protein is CASSLPALNTEAFF. In DNA form, the CDR3 reads TGCGCCAGCAGCTTGCCGGCTCTGAACACTGAAGCTTTCTTT. This sequence joins TRBV5-1 and TRBJ1-1; unclear D gene. This CDR3 spans 14 amino acids. Trimming removed 1 base from V and 0 bases from J, with 7 bases in between. Germline lookup yields CDR1 SGHRS and CDR2 YFSETQ.

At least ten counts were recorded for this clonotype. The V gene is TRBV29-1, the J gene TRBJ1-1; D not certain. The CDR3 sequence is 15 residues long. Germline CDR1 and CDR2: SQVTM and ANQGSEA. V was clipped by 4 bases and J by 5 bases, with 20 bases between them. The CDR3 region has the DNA TGCAGCGTTGCTAGCGGTTGGGCGATGGGGACTGAAGCTTTCTTT. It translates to CSVASGWAMGTEAFF.

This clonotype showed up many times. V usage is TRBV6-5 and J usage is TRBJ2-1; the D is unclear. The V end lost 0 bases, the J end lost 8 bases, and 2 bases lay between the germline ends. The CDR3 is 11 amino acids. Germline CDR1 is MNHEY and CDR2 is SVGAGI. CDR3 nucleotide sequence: TGTGCCAGCAGTTACTCGGATGAGCAGTTCTTC. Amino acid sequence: CASSYSDEQFF.

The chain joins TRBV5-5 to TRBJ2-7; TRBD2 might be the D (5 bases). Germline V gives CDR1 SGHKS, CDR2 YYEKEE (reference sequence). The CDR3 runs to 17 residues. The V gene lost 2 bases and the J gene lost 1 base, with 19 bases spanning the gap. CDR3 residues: CASSFFPRGQSSYEQYF. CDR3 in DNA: TGTGCCAGCAGCTTCTTCCCACGAGGGCAGAGTTCCTACGAGCAGTACTTC.

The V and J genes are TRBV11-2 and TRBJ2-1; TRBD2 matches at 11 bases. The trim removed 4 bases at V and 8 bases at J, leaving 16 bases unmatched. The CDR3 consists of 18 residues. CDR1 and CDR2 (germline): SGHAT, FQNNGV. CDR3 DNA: TGTGCCAGCAGCTCCCTGGCGGGAACTAGCGGGAGAGGCTATGAGCAGTTCTTC. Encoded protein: CASSSLAGTSGRGYEQFF.

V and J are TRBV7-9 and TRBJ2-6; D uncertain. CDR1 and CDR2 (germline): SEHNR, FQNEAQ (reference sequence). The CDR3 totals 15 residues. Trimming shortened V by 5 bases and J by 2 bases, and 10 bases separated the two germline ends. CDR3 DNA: TGTGCCAGCAGCCCCCAGCAGACTGGGGCCAACGTCCTGACTTTC. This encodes CASSPQQTGANVLTF.

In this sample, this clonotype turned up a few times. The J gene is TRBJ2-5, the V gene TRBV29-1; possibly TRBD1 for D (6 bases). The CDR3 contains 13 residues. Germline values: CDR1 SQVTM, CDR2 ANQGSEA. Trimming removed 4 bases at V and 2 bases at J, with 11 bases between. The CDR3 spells CSVADQGQETQYF. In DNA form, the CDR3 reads TGCAGCGTTGCTGACCAGGGGCAAGAGACCCAGTACTTC.

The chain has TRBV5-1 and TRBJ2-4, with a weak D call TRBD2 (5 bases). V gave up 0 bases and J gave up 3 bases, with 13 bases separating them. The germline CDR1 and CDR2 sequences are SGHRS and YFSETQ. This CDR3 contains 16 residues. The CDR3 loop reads CASSLDLKEGKNIQYF. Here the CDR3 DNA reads TGCGCCAGCAGCTTGGATTTAAAAGAGGGCAAAAACATTCAGTACTTC.

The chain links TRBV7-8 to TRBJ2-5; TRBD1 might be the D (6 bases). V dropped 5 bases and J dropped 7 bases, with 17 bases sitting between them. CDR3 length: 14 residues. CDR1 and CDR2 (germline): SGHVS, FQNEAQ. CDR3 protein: CASSPRTVLWTQYF. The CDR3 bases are TGTGCCAGCAGCCCCCGGACAGTTTTGTGGACCCAGTACTTC.

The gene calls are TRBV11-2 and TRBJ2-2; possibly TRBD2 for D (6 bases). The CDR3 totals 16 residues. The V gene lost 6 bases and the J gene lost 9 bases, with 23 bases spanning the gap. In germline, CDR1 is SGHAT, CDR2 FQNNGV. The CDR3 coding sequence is TGTGCCAGCAGGAAAGGTGTGGGGCGGGGTCAGCGGGAGCTGTTTTTT. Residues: CASRKGVGRGQRELFF.